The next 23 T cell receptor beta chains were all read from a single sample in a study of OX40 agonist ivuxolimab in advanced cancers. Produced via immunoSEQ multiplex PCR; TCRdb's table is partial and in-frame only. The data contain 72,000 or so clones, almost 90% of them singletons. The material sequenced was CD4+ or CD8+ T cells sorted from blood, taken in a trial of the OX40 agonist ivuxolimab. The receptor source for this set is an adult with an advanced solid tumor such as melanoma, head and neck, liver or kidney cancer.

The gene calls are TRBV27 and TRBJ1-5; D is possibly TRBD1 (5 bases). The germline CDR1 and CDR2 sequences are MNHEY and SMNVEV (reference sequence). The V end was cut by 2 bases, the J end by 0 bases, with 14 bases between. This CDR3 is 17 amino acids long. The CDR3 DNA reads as TGTGCCAGCAGTTTAGGTTTCGGGGGGAATAGCAATCAGCCCCAGCATTTT. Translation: CASSLGFGGNSNQPQHF.

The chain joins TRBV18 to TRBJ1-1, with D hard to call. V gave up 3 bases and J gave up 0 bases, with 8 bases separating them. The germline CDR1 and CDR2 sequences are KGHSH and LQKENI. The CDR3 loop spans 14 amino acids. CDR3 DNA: TGTGCCAGCTCACCGGCGGGTTTGAACACTGAAGCTTTCTTT. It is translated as CASSPAGLNTEAFF.

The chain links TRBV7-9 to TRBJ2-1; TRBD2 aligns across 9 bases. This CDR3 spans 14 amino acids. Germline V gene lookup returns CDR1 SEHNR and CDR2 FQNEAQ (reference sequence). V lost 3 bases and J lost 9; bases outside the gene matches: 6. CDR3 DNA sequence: TGTGCCAGCAGCTTGAGCGGGGGGAGGTTTGAGCAGTTCTTC. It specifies CASSLSGGRFEQFF.

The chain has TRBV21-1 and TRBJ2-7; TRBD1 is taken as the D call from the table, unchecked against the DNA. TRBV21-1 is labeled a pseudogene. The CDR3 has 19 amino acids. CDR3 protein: CASSVRTGGDETKAYEQYF. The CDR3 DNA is TGTGCCAGCAGCGTCCGGACAGGGGGCGATGAGACTAAAGCCTACGAGCAGTACTTC.

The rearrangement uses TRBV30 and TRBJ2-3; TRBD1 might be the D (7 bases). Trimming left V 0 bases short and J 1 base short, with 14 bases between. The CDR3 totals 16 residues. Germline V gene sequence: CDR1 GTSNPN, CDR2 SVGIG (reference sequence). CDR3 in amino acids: CAWSVGGGGRTDTQYF. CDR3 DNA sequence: TGTGCCTGGAGTGTAGGTGGAGGGGGCCGCACAGATACGCAGTATTTT.

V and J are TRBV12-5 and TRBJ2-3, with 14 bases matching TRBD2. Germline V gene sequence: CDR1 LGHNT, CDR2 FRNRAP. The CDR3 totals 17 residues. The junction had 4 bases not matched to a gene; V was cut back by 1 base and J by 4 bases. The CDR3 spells CASGLGLAGGPADTQYF. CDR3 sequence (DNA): TGTGCTAGTGGTTTGGGACTAGCGGGAGGGCCCGCAGATACGCAGTATTTT.

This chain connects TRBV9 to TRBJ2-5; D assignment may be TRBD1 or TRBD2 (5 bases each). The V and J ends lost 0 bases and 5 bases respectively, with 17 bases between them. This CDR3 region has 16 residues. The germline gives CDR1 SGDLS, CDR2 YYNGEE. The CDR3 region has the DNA TGTGCCAGCAGCGTAGGTGAGGGGCGGCCTAGGGAGACCCAGTACTTC. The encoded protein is CASSVGEGRPRETQYF.

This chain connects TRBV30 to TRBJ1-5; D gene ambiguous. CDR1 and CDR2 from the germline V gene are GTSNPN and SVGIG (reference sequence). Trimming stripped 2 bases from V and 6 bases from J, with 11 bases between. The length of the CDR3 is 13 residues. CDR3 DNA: TGTGCCTGGAGTAAGGGATTAGGTCAGCCCCAGCATTTT. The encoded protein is CAWSKGLGQPQHF.

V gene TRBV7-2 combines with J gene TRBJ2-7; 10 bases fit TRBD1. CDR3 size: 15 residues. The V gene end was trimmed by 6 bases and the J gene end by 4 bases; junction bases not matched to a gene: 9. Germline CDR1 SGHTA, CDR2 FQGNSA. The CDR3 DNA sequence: TGTGCCAGCAGTTTTGACGGGGGACAGGGGTACGAGCAGTACTTC. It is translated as CASSFDGGQGYEQYF.

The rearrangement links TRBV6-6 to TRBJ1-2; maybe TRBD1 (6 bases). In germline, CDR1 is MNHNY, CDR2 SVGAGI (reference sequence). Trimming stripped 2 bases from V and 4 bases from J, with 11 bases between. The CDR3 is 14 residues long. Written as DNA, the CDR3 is TGTGCCAGCAGTTACCTCGGCAGGGGCTATGGCTACACCTTC. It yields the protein CASSYLGRGYGYTF.

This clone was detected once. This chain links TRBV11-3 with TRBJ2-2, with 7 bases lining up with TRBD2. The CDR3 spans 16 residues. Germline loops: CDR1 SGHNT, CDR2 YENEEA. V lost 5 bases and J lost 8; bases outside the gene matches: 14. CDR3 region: CASSPTHAGVAGELFF. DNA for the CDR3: TGTGCCAGCAGCCCCACTCACGCGGGGGTCGCGGGGGAGCTGTTTTTT. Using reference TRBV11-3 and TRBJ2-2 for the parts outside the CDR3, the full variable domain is EAGVVQSPRYKIIEKKQPVAFWCNPISGHNTLYWYLQNLGQGPELLIRYENEEAVDDSQLPKDRFSAERLKGVDSTLKIQPAELGDSAVYLCASSPTHAGVAGELFFGEGSRLTVL.

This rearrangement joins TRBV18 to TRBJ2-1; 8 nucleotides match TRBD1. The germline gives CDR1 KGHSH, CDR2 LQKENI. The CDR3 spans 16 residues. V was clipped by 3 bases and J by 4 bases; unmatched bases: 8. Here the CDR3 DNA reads TGTGCCAGCTCACCGTTAGACAGGGGAACATACAATGAGCAGTTCTTC. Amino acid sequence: CASSPLDRGTYNEQFF.

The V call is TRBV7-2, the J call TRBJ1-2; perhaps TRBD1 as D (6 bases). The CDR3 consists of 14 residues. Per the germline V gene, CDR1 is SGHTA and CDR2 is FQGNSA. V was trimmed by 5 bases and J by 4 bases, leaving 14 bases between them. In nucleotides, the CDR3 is TGTGCCAGCAGCCAAAACAGGGATAGCTATGGCTACACCTTC. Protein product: CASSQNRDSYGYTF.

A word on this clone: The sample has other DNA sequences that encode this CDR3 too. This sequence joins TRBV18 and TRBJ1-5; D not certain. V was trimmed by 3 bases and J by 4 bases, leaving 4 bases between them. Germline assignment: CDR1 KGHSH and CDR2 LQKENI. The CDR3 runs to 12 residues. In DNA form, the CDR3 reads TGTGCCAGCTCACCGGGGAATCAGCCCCAGCATTTT. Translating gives CASSPGNQPQHF.

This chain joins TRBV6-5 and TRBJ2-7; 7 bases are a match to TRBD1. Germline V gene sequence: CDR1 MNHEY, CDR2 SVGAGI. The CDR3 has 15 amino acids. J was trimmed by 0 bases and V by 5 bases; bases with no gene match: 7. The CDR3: CASSRDSQSSYEQYF. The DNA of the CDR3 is TGTGCCAGCAGTCGGGACAGTCAGAGCTCCTACGAGCAGTACTTC.

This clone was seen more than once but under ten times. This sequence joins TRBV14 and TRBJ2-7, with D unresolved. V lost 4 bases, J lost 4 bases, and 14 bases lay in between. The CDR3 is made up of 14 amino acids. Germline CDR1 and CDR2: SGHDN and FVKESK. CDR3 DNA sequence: TGTGCCAGCAGCCTCGGTTCCATGGGGTACGAGCAGTACTTC. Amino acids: CASSLGSMGYEQYF.

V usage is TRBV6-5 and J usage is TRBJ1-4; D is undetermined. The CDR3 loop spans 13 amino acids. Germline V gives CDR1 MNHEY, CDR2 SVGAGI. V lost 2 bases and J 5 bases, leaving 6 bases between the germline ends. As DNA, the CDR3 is TGTGCCAGCAGTTACGACCGGAATGAAAAACTGTTTTTT. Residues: CASSYDRNEKLFF.

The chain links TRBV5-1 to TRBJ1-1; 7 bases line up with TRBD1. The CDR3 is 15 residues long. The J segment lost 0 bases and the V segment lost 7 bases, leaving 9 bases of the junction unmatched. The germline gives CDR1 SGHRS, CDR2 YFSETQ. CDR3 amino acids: CASASGQAMNTEAFF. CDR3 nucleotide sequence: TGCGCCAGCGCATCAGGACAGGCAATGAACACTGAAGCTTTCTTT.

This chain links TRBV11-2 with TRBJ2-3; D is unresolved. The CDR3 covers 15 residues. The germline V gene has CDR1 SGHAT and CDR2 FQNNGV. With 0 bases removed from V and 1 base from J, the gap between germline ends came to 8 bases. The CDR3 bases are TGTGCCAGCAGCTTAGATCTCGTCGGCACAGATACGCAGTATTTT. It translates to CASSLDLVGTDTQYF.

The CDR3 nucleotides are TGTGCCAGTGGGACTCCCTACGAGCAGTACTTC. This sequence encodes CASGTPYEQYF. The chain joins TRBV28 to TRBJ2-7, with D possibly being TRBD2 (6 bases). Germline assignment: CDR1 MDHEN and CDR2 SYDVKM. The germline V and J ends were trimmed by 9 bases and 2 bases, with 8 bases remaining between them. The CDR3 spans 11 residues.

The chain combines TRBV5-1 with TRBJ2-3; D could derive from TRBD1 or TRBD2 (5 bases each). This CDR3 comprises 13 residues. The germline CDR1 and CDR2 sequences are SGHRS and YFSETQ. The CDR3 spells CTKEGRNTDTQYF. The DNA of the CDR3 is TGCACTAAAGAGGGGAGAAACACAGATACGCAGTATTTT.

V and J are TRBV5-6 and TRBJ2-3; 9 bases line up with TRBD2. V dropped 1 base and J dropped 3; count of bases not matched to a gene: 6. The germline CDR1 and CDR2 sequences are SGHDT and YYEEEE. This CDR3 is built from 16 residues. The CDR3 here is CASSLRLAGLTDTQYF. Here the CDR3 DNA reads TGTGCCAGCAGCTTGAGGCTAGCGGGACTAACAGATACGCAGTATTTT.

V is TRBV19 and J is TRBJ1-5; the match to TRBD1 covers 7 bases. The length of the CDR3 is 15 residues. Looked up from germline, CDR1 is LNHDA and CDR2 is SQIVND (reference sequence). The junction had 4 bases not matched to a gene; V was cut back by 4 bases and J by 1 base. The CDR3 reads CASSKGQTSNQPQHF. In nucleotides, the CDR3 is TGTGCCAGTAGTAAGGGACAGACAAGCAATCAGCCCCAGCATTTT.